Listed below are T cell receptor beta chains from one sample, sequenced in a study of T-cell reconstitution after alpha-beta-depleted transplantation in children. TCRdb analysed the PCR reads with MiXCR anew, one entry per CDR3 protein. The table has 500,000 to 600,000 distinct CDR3 sequences, roughly 27% seen once; the top ten hold about a third. The material was PBMCs, obtained before TCRalphabeta/CD19-depleted stem cell transplant. The receptors shown here come from a boy under two years old with Wiskott-Aldrich syndrome, due to receive a stem cell transplant. Both conserved end residues are trimmed from each CDR3.

j_call v_call cdr3_aa
TRBJ2-3 TRBV7-8 ASSLKGARTDTQY
TRBJ2-7 TRBV7-9 ASSLKPTYEQY
TRBJ1-6 TRBV4-2 ASSQDLGQHNSPLH
TRBJ2-1 TRBV27 ASTRLAGGPGDNEQF
TRBJ1-1 TRBV6-2/TRBV6-3 ASSYPKSYGNFNTEAF
TRBJ1-2 TRBV7-2 ASSPSPQGKTAGYT
TRBJ2-5 TRBV9 ASSVDPGAQETQY
TRBJ2-1 TRBV5-1 ASSPGQDGSNEQF
TRBJ2-3 TRBV7-9 ASSPTLSDTQY
TRBJ2-1 TRBV5-1 ASSLGPRAYNEQF
TRBJ2-7 TRBV6-5 ASSSNPVGRGGIEQY
TRBJ2-7 TRBV5-5 ASSLVQGANYEQY
TRBJ2-1 TRBV7-9 ASSSTGTVYNEQF
TRBJ2-1 TRBV11-2 ASSQFSASYNEQF
TRBJ2-7 TRBV7-9 ASSKGTQEPYEQY
TRBJ2-3 TRBV3-1 ASSQDRHVRGSDTQY